Sequencing of this TCR beta chain was carried out in a study of radiotherapy plus CTLA-4 blockade in lung cancer. Study details: Of the patients, 18% showed objective responses and roughly 34% attained disease control.

Libraries were prepared by immunoSEQ multiplex PCR; TCRdb keeps only in-frame clonotypes and omits some of them. This sample has about 88,000 clones, with approximately 75% found just once. Overall study results and limits: How blood T cell clones changed early, along with interferon-beta, reportedly forecast response best. The study found tumor-derived TCR clones expanded in blood after radiotherapy plus ipilimumab.

In chemo-refractory metastatic non-small-cell lung cancer, patients got ipilimumab CTLA-4 blockade together with focal radiation. Note on this clone: The target antigen is unknown.

The CDR3 length is 13 residues. V lost 4 bases and J 7 bases, leaving 11 bases between the germline ends. In germline, CDR1 is LNHNV, CDR2 YYDKDF (reference sequence). The clonotype comes from a human donor with non-small cell lung cancer that progressed on radiotherapy plus ipilimumab. This chain joins TRBV15 and TRBJ2-4; D perhaps matches TRBD2 (6 bases). This specimen was peripheral blood, taken from a patient treated with radiotherapy plus ipilimumab. The CDR3 here is CATSMGGGNIQYF. CDR3 nucleotides: TGTGCCACCAGCATGGGGGGTGGGAACATTCAGTACTTC.